A single T cell receptor (beta chain) is shown here with its context. Its antigen is unknown. V lost 4 bases to trimming and J lost 11 bases, with 27 bases between them. CDR3 length: 17 amino acids. Germline assignment: CDR1 SGHTA and CDR2 FQGNSA. This sample stems from a study of T-cell reconstitution after alpha-beta-depleted transplantation in children. Findings of the study overall: Several hundred rapidly expanded clones from non-depleted graft cells reportedly supplied alpha-beta T cells about two months post-transplant.

Researchers prepared the TCRbeta library using unique molecular identifiers, the study reports. Each CDR3 protein is one row after TCRdb ran MiXCR on the PCR reads. The profile shows hundreds of thousands of distinct CDR3 sequences, roughly 14% of them singletons. The TCR comes from a girl aged 2-15 years with congenital amegakaryocytic thrombocytopenia, due to receive a stem cell transplant. The specimen comprised PBMCs, sampled before TCRalphabeta/CD19-depleted stem cell transplant. V gene TRBV7-2 combines with J gene TRBJ1-5; D unclear. Here the CDR3 DNA reads TGTGCCAGCAGCTCCCTTTGGGCCCGGCCGAAGGACGGCGCCCAGCATTTT. Its protein product is CASSSLWARPKDGAQHF.